The next 27 T cell receptor beta chains were all read from a single sample in a study of cytomegalovirus exposure and HLA in healthy donors. The PCR ran on 60 Vbeta and 13 Jbeta primers. Repertoires were generated with immunoSEQ multiplex PCR, while TCRdb's copy carries only in-frame clones and drops some. The table has around 150,000 clones, just under 65% seen once. The sample was PBMCs. These receptors all come from a woman aged 60-75 years in good health and CMV-seropositive.

J is TRBJ2-5 and V is TRBV18; D remains unclear. V shed 0 bases and J shed 1 base, with 3 bases lying between them. CDR3 length equals 13 residues. Germline V gene lookup returns CDR1 KGHSH and CDR2 LQKENI. The CDR3 nucleotides are TGTGCCAGCTCACCACCGGCCCAAGAGACCCAGTACTTC. Protein product: CASSPPAQETQYF.

This clone was observed a few times. The chain uses TRBV9 and TRBJ2-6; 7 bases are shared with TRBD1. Germline V gene data show CDR1 as SGDLS and CDR2 as YYNGEE. V shed 4 bases, J shed 1 base, and the junction held 11 bases outside the gene matches. The CDR3 consists of 18 residues. As DNA, the CDR3 is TGTGCCAGCAGCCCCCGACAGGGTAGGGGTTCTGGGGCCAACGTCCTGACTTTC. Translation: CASSPRQGRGSGANVLTF.

This clone showed up just a few times. The rearrangement uses TRBV25-1 and TRBJ2-7; D is possibly TRBD2 (6 bases). Per the germline V gene, CDR1 is MGHDK and CDR2 is SYGVNS. This CDR3 region has 14 residues. The V and J ends lost 6 bases and 3 bases respectively, with 15 bases between them. The CDR3, as DNA: TGTGCCAGCAGGGGAGGAGGAATCAGCTACGAGCAGTACTTC. Amino acid sequence: CASRGGGISYEQYF.

The chain employs TRBV28 and TRBJ2-1; 8 bases align to TRBD1. The V gene end was trimmed by 5 bases and the J gene end by 7 bases; junction bases not matched to a gene: 4. The CDR3 is 13 residues long. CDR1 and CDR2 (germline): MDHEN, SYDVKM. The CDR3 reads CASSPGGRNEQFF. The CDR3 DNA follows: TGTGCCAGCAGTCCAGGGGGCCGGAATGAGCAGTTCTTC.

The rearrangement links TRBV10-3 to TRBJ1-2; D perhaps matches TRBD1 (6 bases). Trimming took 6 bases from V and 0 from J, leaving 11 bases between them. This CDR3 region has 14 residues. CDR1 and CDR2 from the germline V gene are ENHRY and SYGVKD. CDR3: CAIRKDSSNYGYTF. CDR3 DNA: TGTGCCATCAGGAAGGACAGTTCTAACTATGGCTACACCTTC.

This clone has a handful of counts. J is TRBJ1-1 and V is TRBV28, with a tentative D call TRBD1 (6 bases). V lost 8 bases and J 13 bases, leaving 20 bases between the germline ends. Germline V gives CDR1 MDHEN, CDR2 SYDVKM. This CDR3 contains 12 residues. CDR3 loop: CASHTPAGAGFF. The DNA for the CDR3 is TGTGCCAGCCATACGCCCGCAGGGGCGGGTTTCTTT.

V is TRBV27 and J is TRBJ2-3; 13 bases fit TRBD2. The V and J ends lost 1 base and 2 bases, in that order; junction bases with no gene match: 9. CDR3 length: 19 residues. Germline values: CDR1 MNHEY, CDR2 SMNVEV (reference sequence). CDR3 region: CASSLWARGLAGTTDTQYF. The CDR3 coding sequence is TGTGCCAGCAGTTTATGGGCCCGGGGACTAGCGGGAACCACAGATACGCAGTATTTT.

This clone has a handful of counts. V and J are TRBV6-1 and TRBJ2-7, with 9 bases lining up with TRBD1. With 2 bases clipped from V and 4 bases from J, the junction kept 6 bases outside the gene matches. The CDR3 runs 15 residues. Per germline, CDR1 MNHNS and CDR2 SASEGT. CDR3 bases: TGTGCCAGCAGTGAAAGAATGGACAGGGGTTACGAGCAGTACTTC. Its protein is CASSERMDRGYEQYF.

The chain combines TRBV6-6 with TRBJ2-1, with TRBD2 matching 13 bases. Trimming took 10 bases from V and 9 from J; bases not matched to a gene: 6. The CDR3 is made up of 13 amino acids. Germline V gene data show CDR1 as MNHNY and CDR2 as SVGAGI (reference sequence). CDR3: CATGLAGFGEQFF. Here the CDR3 DNA reads TGTGCCACGGGACTAGCGGGATTCGGTGAGCAGTTCTTC.

The V call is TRBV7-2, the J call TRBJ2-7, with 10 nucleotides matching TRBD1. Unmatched junction bases numbered 7, after V lost 6 bases and J lost 5 bases. Germline values: CDR1 SGHTA, CDR2 FQGNSA. This CDR3 is built from 14 residues. This chain's CDR3 is CASRPTGGGDEQYF. CDR3 coding DNA: TGTGCCAGCAGGCCGACAGGGGGCGGGGACGAGCAGTACTTC.

J is TRBJ2-3 and V is TRBV5-5; D ambiguous. The CDR3 contains 15 residues. The V end was cut by 1 base, the J end by 2 bases, with 11 bases between. Germline assignment: CDR1 SGHKS and CDR2 YYEKEE (reference sequence). CDR3 coding DNA: TGTGCCAGCAGCTTGCTGCAGACTCCCACAGATACGCAGTATTTT. Translation gives CASSLLQTPTDTQYF.

This clone was seen only once. V usage is TRBV7-3 and J usage is TRBJ2-1; 7 bases are a match to TRBD1. This CDR3 comprises 15 residues. V trimming: 4 bases; J trimming: 3 bases; junction bases outside the gene matches: 6. Germline CDR1 reads SGHTA; CDR2 reads FQGTGA. This CDR3 is CASSSDRTGYNEQFF. CDR3 nucleotides: TGTGCCAGCAGCTCAGATCGGACAGGCTACAATGAGCAGTTCTTC.

The chain employs TRBV28 and TRBJ2-1; 14 bases are a match to TRBD2. CDR1 is MDHEN and CDR2 is SYDVKM in the germline V gene. Trimming took 5 bases from V and 5 from J; bases not matched to a gene: 11. The CDR3 is 18 residues long. The CDR3 region has the DNA TGTGCCAGCAGTAAGGGACTAGCGGGAGCGGAGTCCCACAATGAGCAGTTCTTC. This encodes CASSKGLAGAESHNEQFF.

The rearrangement joins TRBV29-1 to TRBJ2-1; 11 bases map to TRBD2. Germline V gene lookup returns CDR1 SQVTM and CDR2 ANQGSEA. The V gene end was trimmed by 1 base and the J gene end by 5 bases; junction bases not matched to a gene: 1. This CDR3 comprises 14 residues. CDR3 loop: CSVEVTSGNNEQFF. CDR3 in DNA: TGCAGCGTTGAAGTGACTAGCGGGAACAATGAGCAGTTCTTC.

This clone appeared once. This rearrangement joins TRBV4-2 to TRBJ2-3; perhaps TRBD1 as D (6 bases). V lost 0 bases to trimming and J lost 0 bases, with 16 bases between them. CDR1 is LGHNA, CDR2 YNFKEQ, per germline. There are 18 residues in the CDR3. The CDR3, as DNA: TGTGCCAGCAGCCAAGAACCACACCCAGGGGCTAGCACAGATACGCAGTATTTT. Translating it yields CASSQEPHPGASTDTQYF.

The chain links TRBV4-3 to TRBJ1-3; unclear D gene. CDR1 is LGHNA and CDR2 is YSLEER in the germline V gene. Trimming cost V 2 bases and J 9 bases, with 5 bases left between them. CDR3 length: 11 amino acids. The chain's CDR3 is CASSQSSTIYF. The CDR3 region has the DNA TGCGCCAGCAGCCAAAGCTCCACCATATATTTT.

This chain connects TRBV28 to TRBJ2-2; possibly TRBD1 for D (5 bases). CDR1 is MDHEN, CDR2 SYDVKM, per germline. The CDR3 runs 14 residues. Trimming left V 8 bases short and J 5 bases short, with 15 bases between. The CDR3 DNA follows: TGTGCCAGCGCGAGAAGGGGTTGGACCGGGGAGCTGTTTTTT. Translation: CASARRGWTGELFF.

V is TRBV30 and J is TRBJ1-6; no reliable D call. Trimming stripped 1 base from V and 14 bases from J, with 9 bases between. The CDR3 has 11 amino acids. The V gene's germline CDR1 is GTSNPN and CDR2 SVGIG (reference sequence). The CDR3 sequence: CAWSADYALHF. The CDR3 DNA follows: TGTGCCTGGAGTGCCGACTACGCCCTCCACTTT.

This clone was counted only a few times. The chain recombines TRBV28 with TRBJ1-2; no firm D call. The V gene's germline CDR1 is MDHEN and CDR2 SYDVKM. Trimming stripped 4 bases from V and 2 bases from J, with 5 bases between. The CDR3 length is 12 residues. As DNA, the CDR3 is TGTGCCAGCAGTTACAGAAACTATGGCTACACCTTC. It encodes CASSYRNYGYTF.

The chain combines TRBV5-6 with TRBJ2-5; 8 bases are shared with TRBD2. Germline assignment: CDR1 SGHDT and CDR2 YYEEEE. The CDR3 has 18 residues. The trim removed 4 bases at V and 2 bases at J, leaving 16 bases unmatched. The CDR3 region is CASSRGGLQGAYQETQYF. The CDR3 DNA reads as TGTGCCAGCAGCCGGGGGGGACTCCAGGGAGCTTATCAAGAGACCCAGTACTTC. Based on the CDR3 plus reference TRBV5-6 and TRBJ2-5, the full variable domain is DAGVTQSPTHLIKTRGQQVTLRCSPKSGHDTVSWYQQALGQGPQFIFQYYEEEERQRGNFPDRFSGHQFPNYSSELNVNALLLGDSALYLCASSRGGLQGAYQETQYFGPGTRLLVL.

This chain joins TRBV14 and TRBJ1-1; the D gene is possibly TRBD1 (5 bases). Germline loops: CDR1 SGHDN, CDR2 FVKESK. CDR3 size: 13 residues. Between the trimmed V and J ends, which lost 0 bases and 11 bases, there was a span of 13 bases. DNA of the CDR3: TGTGCCAGCAGCCAAGATTGGCAGGGAAGGGCTTTCTTT. It is translated as CASSQDWQGRAFF.

About this clone itself: Other DNA sequences in the same sample also yield this CDR3. The V and J genes are TRBV6-5 and TRBJ2-1; D is ambiguous. CDR1 is MNHEY and CDR2 is SVGAGI in the germline V gene. V dropped 0 bases and J dropped 5 bases, with 5 bases sitting between them. The CDR3 totals 13 residues. The CDR3 sequence is CASSYSPDNEQFF. CDR3 DNA sequence: TGTGCCAGCAGTTACTCCCCAGACAATGAGCAGTTCTTC.

This rearrangement joins TRBV7-2 to TRBJ2-1; a weak D match, TRBD1 (6 bases). The CDR3 loop spans 16 amino acids. Germline V lookup: CDR1 SGHTA, CDR2 FQGNSA. Trimming pared 6 bases from V and 7 bases from J, leaving 22 bases between. The CDR3 DNA follows: TGTGCCAGCAGTAGAAGCCTTACACAGGGTGAGAATGAGCAGTTCTTC. Its translation is CASSRSLTQGENEQFF.

The rearrangement uses TRBV11-3 and TRBJ2-2; 7 bases match TRBD1. V lost 7 bases to trimming and J lost 4 bases; unmatched junction nucleotides: 3. Germline V gives CDR1 SGHNT, CDR2 YENEEA. CDR3 size: 13 residues. The CDR3 DNA is TGTGCCAGCACTGACAGGGCCACCGGGGAGCTGTTTTTT. Translation gives CASTDRATGELFF. The full variable domain, its missing parts supplied by reference TRBV11-3 and TRBJ2-2, is EAGVVQSPRYKIIEKKQPVAFWCNPISGHNTLYWYLQNLGQGPELLIRYENEEAVDDSQLPKDRFSAERLKGVDSTLKIQPAELGDSAVYLCASTDRATGELFFGEGSRLTVL.

The V call is TRBV19, the J call TRBJ2-2, with 9 bases matching TRBD1. Trimming took 5 bases from V and 2 from J; bases not matched to a gene: 6. Germline values: CDR1 LNHDA, CDR2 SQIVND (reference sequence). The CDR3 contains 16 residues. CDR3 sequence: CASSARTGANTGELFF. The DNA for the CDR3 is TGTGCCAGTAGTGCACGGACAGGGGCAAACACCGGGGAGCTGTTTTTT.

The rearrangement links TRBV6-1 to TRBJ1-2, with 8 nucleotides matching TRBD1. Germline lookup yields CDR1 MNHNS and CDR2 SASEGT. J lost 6 bases, V lost 1 base, and 7 bases had no gene match. This CDR3 is 15 amino acids long. The CDR3 nucleotides are TGTGCCAGCAGTGAAGTGTCAGGGGGCTTGGATGGCTACACCTTC. It specifies CASSEVSGGLDGYTF.

CDR3 sequence reads: CASSETGTATSTDTQYF. The CDR3 DNA reads TGTGCCAGCAGTGAAACCGGGACAGCCACTAGCACAGATACGCAGTATTTT. The chain recombines TRBV25-1 with TRBJ2-3, with 7 bases aligning to TRBD1. Per germline, CDR1 MGHDK and CDR2 SYGVNS. This CDR3 spans 17 amino acids. The V segment lost 2 bases and the J segment 0 bases; nucleotides outside the gene matches: 8.